The 5 T cell receptor beta chains below come from one sample, sequenced in a study of blood T cell repertoires in COVID-19. The repertoire was sequenced with immunoSEQ multiplex PCR; TCRdb's copy has only in-frame clones and lacks some. Among 250,000 to 300,000 clones, approximately 88% were seen once, and the ten largest hold roughly 2.2%. The sequencing input was peripheral blood. All receptors come from a man between 50 and 59 years old with acute or convalescent COVID-19.

The chain has TRBV10-1 and TRBJ2-7; D unclear. This CDR3 is 16 amino acids long. Trimming left V 3 bases short and J 2 bases short, with 17 bases between. Germline V gene data show CDR1 as WNHNN and CDR2 as SYGVQD (reference sequence). CDR3 coding DNA: TGCGCCAGCAGTGAATCGACAACCCGGAATCCCTACGAGCAGTACTTC. Its translation is CASSESTTRNPYEQYF.

V is TRBV18 and J is TRBJ2-1; possible D gene TRBD1, 7 bases. With 8 bases removed from V and 8 bases from J, the gap between germline ends came to 19 bases. Germline CDR1 KGHSH, CDR2 LQKENI. The CDR3 consists of 14 residues. CDR3 in DNA: TGTGCCAGCCCGCGGGACAGAGCCTCGGATGAGCAGTTCTTC. Protein product: CASPRDRASDEQFF.

The chain is built from TRBV5-6 and TRBJ1-3; 11 bases agree with TRBD1. The CDR3 contains 17 residues. Germline V gene sequence: CDR1 SGHDT, CDR2 YYEEEE. Losses at the gene ends were 3 bases for V and 3 bases for J; bases not matched to a gene: 8. The CDR3 reads CASSWGQGVSGGNTIYF. The CDR3 coding sequence is TGTGCCAGCAGCTGGGGACAGGGGGTCTCCGGTGGAAACACCATATATTTT.

The V and J genes are TRBV2 and TRBJ1-1; D gene uncertain. The CDR3 is 12 amino acids. Germline values: CDR1 SNHLY, CDR2 FYNNEI. Deletions cut 8 bases from V and 3 bases from J, with 10 bases between. CDR3 DNA: TGTGCCAGCGGGGAGAGGCACACTGAAGCTTTCTTT. Its translation: CASGERHTEAFF.

This chain uses TRBV19 with TRBJ1-5; tentative D call: TRBD1 (6 bases). Trimming took 6 bases from V and 0 from J, leaving 12 bases between them. Germline-derived CDR1 and CDR2 are LNHDA and SQIVND (reference sequence). CDR3 length: 15 residues. CDR3 DNA: TGTGCCAGTAGCAACAGGGTATATAGCAATCAGCCCCAGCATTTT. Its translation is CASSNRVYSNQPQHF.